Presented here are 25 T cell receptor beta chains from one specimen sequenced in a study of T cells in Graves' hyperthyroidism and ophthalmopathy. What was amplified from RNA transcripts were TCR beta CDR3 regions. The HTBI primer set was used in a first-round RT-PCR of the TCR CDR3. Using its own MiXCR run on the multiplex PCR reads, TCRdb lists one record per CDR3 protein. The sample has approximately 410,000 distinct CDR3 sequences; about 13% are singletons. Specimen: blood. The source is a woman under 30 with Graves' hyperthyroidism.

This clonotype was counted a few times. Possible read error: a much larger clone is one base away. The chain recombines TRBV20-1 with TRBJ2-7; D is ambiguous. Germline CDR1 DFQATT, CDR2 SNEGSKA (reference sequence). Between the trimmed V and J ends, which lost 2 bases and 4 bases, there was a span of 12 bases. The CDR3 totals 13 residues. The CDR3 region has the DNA TGCAGTGCTAGACCTCCCCGCCCATACGAGCAGTACTTC. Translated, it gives CSARPPRPYEQYF.

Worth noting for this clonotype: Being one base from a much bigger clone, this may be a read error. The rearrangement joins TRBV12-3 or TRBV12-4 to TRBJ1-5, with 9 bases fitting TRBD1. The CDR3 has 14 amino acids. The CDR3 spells CVSSLGVQGAPQHF. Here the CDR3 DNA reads TGTGTCAGCAGCTTGGGGGTACAGGGGGCTCCCCAGCATTTT.

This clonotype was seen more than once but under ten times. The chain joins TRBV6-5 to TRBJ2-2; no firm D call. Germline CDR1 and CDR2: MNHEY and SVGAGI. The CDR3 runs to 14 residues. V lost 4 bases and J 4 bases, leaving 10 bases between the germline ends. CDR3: CASSSWTATGELFF. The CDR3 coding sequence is TGTGCCAGCAGTTCCTGGACGGCCACCGGGGAGCTGTTTTTT.

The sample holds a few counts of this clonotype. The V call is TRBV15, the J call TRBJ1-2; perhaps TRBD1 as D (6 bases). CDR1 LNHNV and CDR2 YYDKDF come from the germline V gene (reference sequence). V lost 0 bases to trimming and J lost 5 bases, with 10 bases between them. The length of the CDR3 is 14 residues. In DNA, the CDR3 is TGTGCCACCAGCAGAGAAGGGGGGGGATATGGCTACACCTTC. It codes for CATSREGGGYGYTF.

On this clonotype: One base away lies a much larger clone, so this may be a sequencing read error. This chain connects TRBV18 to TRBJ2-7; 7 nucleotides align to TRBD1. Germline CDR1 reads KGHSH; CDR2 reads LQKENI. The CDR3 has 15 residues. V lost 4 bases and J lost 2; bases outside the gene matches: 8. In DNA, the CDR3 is TGTGCCAGCTCACGCACACGGGACAGAGCCTACGAGCAGTACTTC. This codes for CASSRTRDRAYEQYF.

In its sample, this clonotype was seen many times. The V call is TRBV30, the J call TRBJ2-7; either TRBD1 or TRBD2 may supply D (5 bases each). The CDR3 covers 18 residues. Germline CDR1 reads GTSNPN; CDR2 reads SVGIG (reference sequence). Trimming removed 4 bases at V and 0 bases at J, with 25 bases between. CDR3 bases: TGTGCCTGGACCCCCTGGGAAGTTTCGGGGCCGAGCTCCTACGAGCAGTACTTC. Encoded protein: CAWTPWEVSGPSSYEQYF.

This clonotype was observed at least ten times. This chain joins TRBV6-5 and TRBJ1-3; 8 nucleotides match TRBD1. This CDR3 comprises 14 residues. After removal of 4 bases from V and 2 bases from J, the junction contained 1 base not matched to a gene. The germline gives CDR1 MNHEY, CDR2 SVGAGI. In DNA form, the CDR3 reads TGTGCCAGCAGTTCGACAGGGGCTGGAAACACCATATATTTT. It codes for CASSSTGAGNTIYF.

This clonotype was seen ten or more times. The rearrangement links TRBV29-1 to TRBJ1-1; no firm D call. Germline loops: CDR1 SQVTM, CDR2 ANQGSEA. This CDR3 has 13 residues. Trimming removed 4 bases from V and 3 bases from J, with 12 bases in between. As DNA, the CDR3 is TGCAGCGTTGCCCAGGTATTGCACACTGAAGCTTTCTTT. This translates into CSVAQVLHTEAFF.

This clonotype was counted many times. In DNA, the CDR3 is TGTGCCAGCAGTTTAGGACTAGCGGGAGCTGATGAGCAGTACTTC. It specifies CASSLGLAGADEQYF. The chain has TRBV12-3 or TRBV12-4 and TRBJ2-7; 12 nucleotides agree with TRBD2. The CDR3 consists of 15 residues. V shed 1 base, J shed 7 bases, and the junction held 5 bases outside the gene matches.

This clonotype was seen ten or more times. The chain's CDR3 is CASSLRGEETQYF. DNA for the CDR3: TGTGCCAGCAGCTTAAGGGGTGAAGAGACCCAGTACTTC. The chain carries TRBV11-3 and TRBJ2-5, with D possibly TRBD1 on 5 matching bases. The germline V gene has CDR1 SGHNT and CDR2 YENEEA. The CDR3 has 13 residues. Deletions cut 2 bases from V and 3 bases from J, with 7 bases between.

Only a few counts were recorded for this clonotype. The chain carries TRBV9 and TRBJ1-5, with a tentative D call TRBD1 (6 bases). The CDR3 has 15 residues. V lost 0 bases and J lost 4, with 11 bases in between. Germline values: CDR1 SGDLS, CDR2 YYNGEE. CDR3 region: CASSVDGGPNQPQHF. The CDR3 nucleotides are TGTGCCAGCAGCGTAGATGGGGGGCCGAATCAGCCCCAGCATTTT. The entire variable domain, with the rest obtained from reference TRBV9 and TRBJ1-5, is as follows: DSGVTQTPKHLITATGQRVTLRCSPRSGDLSVYWYQQSLDQGLQFLIQYYNGEERAKGNILERFSAQQFPDLHSELNLSSLELGDSALYFCASSVDGGPNQPQHFGDGTRLSIL.

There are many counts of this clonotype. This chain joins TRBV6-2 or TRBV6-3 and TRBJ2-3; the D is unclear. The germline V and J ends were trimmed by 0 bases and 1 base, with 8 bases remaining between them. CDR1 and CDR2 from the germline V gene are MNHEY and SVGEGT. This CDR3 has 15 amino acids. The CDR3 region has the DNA TGTGCCAGCAGTTACTCGCTGTTGGGCACAGATACGCAGTATTTT. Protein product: CASSYSLLGTDTQYF.

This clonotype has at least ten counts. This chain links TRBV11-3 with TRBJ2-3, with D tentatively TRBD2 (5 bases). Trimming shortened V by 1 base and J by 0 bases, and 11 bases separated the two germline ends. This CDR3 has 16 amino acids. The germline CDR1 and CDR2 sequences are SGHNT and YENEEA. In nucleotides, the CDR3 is TGTGCCAGCAGCTTAGGACTTAGCGAGAGCACAGATACGCAGTATTTT. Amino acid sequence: CASSLGLSESTDTQYF.

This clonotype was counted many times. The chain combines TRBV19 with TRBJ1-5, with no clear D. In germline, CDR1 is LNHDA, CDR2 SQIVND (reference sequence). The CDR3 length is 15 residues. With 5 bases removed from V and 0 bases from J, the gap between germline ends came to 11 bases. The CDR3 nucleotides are TGTGCCAGTAGTCCGAGTCTGAGTAGCAATCAGCCCCAGCATTTT. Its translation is CASSPSLSSNQPQHF. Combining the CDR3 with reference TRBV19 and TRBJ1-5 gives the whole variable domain DGGITQSPKYLFRKEGQNVTLSCEQNLNHDAMYWYRQDPGQGLRLIYYSQIVNDFQKGDIAEGYSVSREKKESFPLTVTSAQKNPTAFYLCASSPSLSSNQPQHFGDGTRLSIL.

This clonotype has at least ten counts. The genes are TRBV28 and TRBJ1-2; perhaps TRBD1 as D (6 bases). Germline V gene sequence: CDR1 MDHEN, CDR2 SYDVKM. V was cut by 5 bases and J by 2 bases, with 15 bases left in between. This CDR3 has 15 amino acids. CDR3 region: CASSPTGLTNYGYTF. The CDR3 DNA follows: TGTGCCAGCAGTCCCACAGGGTTAACAAACTATGGCTACACCTTC.

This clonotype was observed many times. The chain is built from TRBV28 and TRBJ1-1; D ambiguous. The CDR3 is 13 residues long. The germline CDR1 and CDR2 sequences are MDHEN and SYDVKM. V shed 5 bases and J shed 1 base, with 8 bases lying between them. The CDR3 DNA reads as TGTGCCAGCAGTCCACCCGAGAACACTGAAGCTTTCTTT. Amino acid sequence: CASSPPENTEAFF.

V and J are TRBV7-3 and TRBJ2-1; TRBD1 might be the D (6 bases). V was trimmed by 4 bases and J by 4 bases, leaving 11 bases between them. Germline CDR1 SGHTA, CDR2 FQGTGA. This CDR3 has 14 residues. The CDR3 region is CASSSRDTYNEQFF. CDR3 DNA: TGTGCCAGCAGCTCCCGGGACACGTACAATGAGCAGTTCTTC.

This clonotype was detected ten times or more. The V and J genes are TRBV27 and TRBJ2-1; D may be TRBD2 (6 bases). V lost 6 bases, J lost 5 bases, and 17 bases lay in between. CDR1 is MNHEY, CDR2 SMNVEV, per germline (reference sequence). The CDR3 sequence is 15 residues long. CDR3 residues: CASRTGLRLDNEQFF. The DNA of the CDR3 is TGTGCCAGCAGGACGGGACTCCGTCTGGACAATGAGCAGTTCTTC.

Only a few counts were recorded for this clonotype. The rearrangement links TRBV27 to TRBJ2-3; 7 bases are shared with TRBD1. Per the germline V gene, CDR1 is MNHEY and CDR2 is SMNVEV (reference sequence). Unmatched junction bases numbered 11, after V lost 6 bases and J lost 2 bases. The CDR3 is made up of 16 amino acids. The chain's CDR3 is CASSSGWDSNTDTQYF. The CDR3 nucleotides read TGTGCCAGCAGCTCTGGTTGGGACAGCAACACAGATACGCAGTATTTT.

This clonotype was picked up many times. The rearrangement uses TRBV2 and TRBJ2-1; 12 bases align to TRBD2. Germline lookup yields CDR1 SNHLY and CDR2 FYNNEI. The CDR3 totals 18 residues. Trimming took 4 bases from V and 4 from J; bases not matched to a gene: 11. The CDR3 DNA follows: TGTGCCAGCAGTGGGCTAGCGGGAGGGCCTAGTGGGTACAATGAGCAGTTCTTC. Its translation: CASSGLAGGPSGYNEQFF.

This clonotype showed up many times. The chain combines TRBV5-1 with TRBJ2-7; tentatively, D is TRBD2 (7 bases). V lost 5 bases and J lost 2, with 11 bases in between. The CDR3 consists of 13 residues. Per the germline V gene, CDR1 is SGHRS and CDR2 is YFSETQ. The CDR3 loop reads CASRGGGAYEQYF. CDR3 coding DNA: TGCGCCAGCAGAGGAGGGGGGGCCTACGAGCAGTACTTC.

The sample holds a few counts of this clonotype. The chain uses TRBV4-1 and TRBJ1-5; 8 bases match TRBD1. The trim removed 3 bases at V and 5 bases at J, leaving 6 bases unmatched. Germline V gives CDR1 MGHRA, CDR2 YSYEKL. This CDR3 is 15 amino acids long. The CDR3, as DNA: TGCGCCAGCAGCCATGCGGACAGGGTCGATCAGCCCCAGCATTTT. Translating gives CASSHADRVDQPQHF.

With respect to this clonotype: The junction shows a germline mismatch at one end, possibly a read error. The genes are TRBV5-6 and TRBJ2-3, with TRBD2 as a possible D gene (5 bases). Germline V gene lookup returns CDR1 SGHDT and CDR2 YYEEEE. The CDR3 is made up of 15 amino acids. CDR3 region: CASGFFTSVGDTQYF. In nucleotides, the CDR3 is TGTGCCAGCGGCTTCTTCACTAGTGTGGGTGATACGCAGTATTTT.

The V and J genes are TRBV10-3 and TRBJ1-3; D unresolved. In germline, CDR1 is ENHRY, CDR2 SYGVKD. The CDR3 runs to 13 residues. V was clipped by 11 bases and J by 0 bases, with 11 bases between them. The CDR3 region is CAASFSSGNTIYF. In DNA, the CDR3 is TGTGCCGCCTCGTTTAGCTCTGGAAACACCATATATTTT.

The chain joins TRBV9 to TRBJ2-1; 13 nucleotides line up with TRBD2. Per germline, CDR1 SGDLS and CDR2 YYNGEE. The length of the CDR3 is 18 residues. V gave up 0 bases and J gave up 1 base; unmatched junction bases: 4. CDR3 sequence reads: CASSVGTSGSVSYNEQFF. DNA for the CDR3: TGTGCCAGCAGCGTAGGGACTAGCGGGAGTGTATCCTACAATGAGCAGTTCTTC.